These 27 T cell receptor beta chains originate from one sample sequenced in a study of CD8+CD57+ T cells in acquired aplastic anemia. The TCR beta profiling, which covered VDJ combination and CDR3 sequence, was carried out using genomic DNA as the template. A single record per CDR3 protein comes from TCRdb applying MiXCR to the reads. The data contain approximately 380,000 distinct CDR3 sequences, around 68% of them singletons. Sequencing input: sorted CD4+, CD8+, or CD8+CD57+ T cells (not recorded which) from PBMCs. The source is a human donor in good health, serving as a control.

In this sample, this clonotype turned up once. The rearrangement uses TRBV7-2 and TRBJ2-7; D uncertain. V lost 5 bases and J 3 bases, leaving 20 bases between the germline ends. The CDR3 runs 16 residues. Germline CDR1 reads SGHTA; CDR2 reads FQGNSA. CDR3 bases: TGTGCCAGCAGCGACCCCCCTGGCGGTTGGTACTACGAGCAGTACTTC. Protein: CASSDPPGGWYYEQYF.

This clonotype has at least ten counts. CDR3 bases: TGCAGTGCTAGAGATCTATCAGGGGGAATGCGAAAACTGTTTTTT. This gives the protein CSARDLSGGMRKLFF. The V and J genes are TRBV20-1 and TRBJ1-4, with 7 bases matching TRBD1. The CDR3 is 15 residues long. Trimming at V came to 0 bases and at J to 10 bases, leaving 11 bases not matched to a gene. CDR1 and CDR2 from the germline V gene are DFQATT and SNEGSKA (reference sequence).

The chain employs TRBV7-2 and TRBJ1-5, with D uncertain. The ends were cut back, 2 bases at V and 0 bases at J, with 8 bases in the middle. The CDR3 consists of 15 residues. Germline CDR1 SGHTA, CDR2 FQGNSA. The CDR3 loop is CASSLKQSSNQPQHF. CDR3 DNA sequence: TGTGCCAGCAGCTTAAAACAATCTAGCAATCAGCCCCAGCATTTT.

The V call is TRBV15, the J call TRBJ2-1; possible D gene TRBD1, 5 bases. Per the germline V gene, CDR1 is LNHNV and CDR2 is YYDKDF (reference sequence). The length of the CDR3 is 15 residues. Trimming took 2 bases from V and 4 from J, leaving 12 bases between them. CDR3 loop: CATSRQGLGYNEQFF. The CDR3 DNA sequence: TGTGCCACCAGCAGACAGGGTCTGGGGTACAATGAGCAGTTCTTC.

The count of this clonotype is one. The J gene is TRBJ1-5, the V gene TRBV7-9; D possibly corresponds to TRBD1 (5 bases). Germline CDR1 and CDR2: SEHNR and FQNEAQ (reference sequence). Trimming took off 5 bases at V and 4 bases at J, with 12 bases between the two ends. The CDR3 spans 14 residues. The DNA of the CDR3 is TGTGCCAGCAGCCTAAGGACACCTAATCAGCCCCAGCATTTT. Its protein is CASSLRTPNQPQHF.

The CDR3 is CASSVAGEATDTQYF. Written as DNA, the CDR3 is TGTGCCAGCAGTGTGGCGGGGGAAGCCACAGATACGCAGTATTTT. V and J are TRBV6-4 and TRBJ2-3, with 7 bases fitting TRBD2. The CDR3 consists of 15 residues. The trim removed 4 bases at V and 2 bases at J, leaving 6 bases unmatched. Looked up from germline, CDR1 is MRHNA and CDR2 is SNTAGT.

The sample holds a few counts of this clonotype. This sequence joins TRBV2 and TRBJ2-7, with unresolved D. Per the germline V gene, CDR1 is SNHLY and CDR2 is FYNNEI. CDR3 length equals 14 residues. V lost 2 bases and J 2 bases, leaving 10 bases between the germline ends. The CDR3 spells CASSERDEAYEQYF. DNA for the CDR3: TGTGCCAGCAGTGAAAGGGATGAGGCCTACGAGCAGTACTTC.

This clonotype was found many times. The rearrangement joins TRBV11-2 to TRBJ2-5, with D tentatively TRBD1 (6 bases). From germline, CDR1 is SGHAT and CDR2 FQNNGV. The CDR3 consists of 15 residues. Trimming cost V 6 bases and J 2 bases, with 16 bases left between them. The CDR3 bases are TGTGCCAGCAGTCATCGGTCACAGGGACAAGAGACCCAGTACTTC. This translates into CASSHRSQGQETQYF. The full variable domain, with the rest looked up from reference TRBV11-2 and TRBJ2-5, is EAGVAQSPRYKIIEKRQSVAFWCNPISGHATLYWYQQILGQGPKLLIQFQNNGVVDDSQLPKDRFSAERLKGVDSTLKIQPAKLEDSAVYLCASSHRSQGQETQYFGPGTRLLVL.

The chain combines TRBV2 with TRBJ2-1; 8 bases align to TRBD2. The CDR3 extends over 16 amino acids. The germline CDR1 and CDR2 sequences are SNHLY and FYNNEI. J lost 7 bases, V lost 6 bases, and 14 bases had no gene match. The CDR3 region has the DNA TGTGCCAGCAGAGTTGAGCGGGGGTTTTCCGAGAATGAGCAGTTCTTC. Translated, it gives CASRVERGFSENEQFF.

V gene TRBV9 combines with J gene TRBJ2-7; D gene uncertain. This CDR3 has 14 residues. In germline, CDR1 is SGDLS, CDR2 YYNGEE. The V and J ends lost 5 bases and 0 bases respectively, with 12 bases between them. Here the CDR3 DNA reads TGTGCCAGCAGTGCGTTGGTGAGCTCCTACGAGCAGTACTTC. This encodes CASSALVSSYEQYF.

The CDR3 reads CASSFHGGMSEDTIYF. For the CDR3, the DNA is TGTGCCAGCAGCTTCCACGGGGGGATGTCTGAAGACACCATATATTTT. V usage is TRBV9 and J usage is TRBJ1-3; D possibly corresponds to TRBD1 (5 bases). Germline V gives CDR1 SGDLS, CDR2 YYNGEE. V was pared by 4 bases and J by 8 bases, with 22 bases between. This CDR3 has 16 residues. The entire variable domain, with the rest obtained from reference TRBV9 and TRBJ1-3, is as follows: DSGVTQTPKHLITATGQRVTLRCSPRSGDLSVYWYQQSLDQGLQFLIQYYNGEERAKGNILERFSAQQFPDLHSELNLSSLELGDSALYFCASSFHGGMSEDTIYFGEGSWLTVV.

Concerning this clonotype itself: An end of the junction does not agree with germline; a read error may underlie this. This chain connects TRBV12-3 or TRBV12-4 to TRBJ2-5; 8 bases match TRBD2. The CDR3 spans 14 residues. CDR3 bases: TGTGCCAACAGTGACGGGACTAGATGGGAGACCCAGTACTTC. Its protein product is CANSDGTRWETQYF.

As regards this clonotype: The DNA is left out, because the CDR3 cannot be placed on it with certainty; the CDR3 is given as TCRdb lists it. The CDR3 is CASSVNGTALRAGYF. The chain recombines TRBV7-8 with TRBJ2-5; the table's D call, TRBD2, was not checked against the DNA. Germline V CDR1 and CDR2: SGHVS, FQNEAQ. With termini counted, the CDR3 has 15 amino acids.

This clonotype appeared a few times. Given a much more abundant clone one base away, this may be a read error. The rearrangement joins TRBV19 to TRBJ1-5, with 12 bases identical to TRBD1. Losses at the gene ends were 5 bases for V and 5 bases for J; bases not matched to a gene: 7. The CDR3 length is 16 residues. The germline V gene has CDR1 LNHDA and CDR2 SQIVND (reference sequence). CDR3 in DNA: TGTGCCAGTAGTTACTCGGGGACAGGGGGCGATCAGCCCCAGCATTTT. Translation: CASSYSGTGGDQPQHF.

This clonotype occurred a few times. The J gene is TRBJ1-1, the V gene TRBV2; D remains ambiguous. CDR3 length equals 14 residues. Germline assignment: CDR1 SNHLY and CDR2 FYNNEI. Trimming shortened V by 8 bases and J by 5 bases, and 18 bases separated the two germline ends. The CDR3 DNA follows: TGTGCCAGCTGTCTTGGCCCTAGCCGAACTGAAGCTTTCTTT. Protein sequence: CASCLGPSRTEAFF.

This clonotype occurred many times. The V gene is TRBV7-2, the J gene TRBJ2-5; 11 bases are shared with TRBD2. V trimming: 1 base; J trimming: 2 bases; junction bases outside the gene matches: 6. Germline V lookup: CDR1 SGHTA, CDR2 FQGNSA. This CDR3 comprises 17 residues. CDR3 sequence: CASSLEKLAGGQETQYF. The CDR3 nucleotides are TGTGCCAGCAGCTTAGAGAAGTTAGCGGGGGGGCAAGAGACCCAGTACTTC.

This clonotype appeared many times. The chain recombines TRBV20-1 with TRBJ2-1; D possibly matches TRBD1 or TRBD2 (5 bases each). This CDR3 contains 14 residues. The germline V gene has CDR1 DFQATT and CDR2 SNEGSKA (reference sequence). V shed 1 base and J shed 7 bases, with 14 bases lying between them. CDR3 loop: CSARGGLEFNEQFF. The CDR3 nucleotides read TGCAGTGCTAGAGGGGGGTTGGAATTTAATGAGCAGTTCTTC.

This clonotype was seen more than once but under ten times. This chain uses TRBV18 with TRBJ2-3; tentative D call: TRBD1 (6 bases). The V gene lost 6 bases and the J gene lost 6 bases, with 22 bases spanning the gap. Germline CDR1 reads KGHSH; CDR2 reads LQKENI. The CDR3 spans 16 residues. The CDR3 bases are TGTGCCAGCTCGCCGAACAGGGTAACCGGGGAGGATACGCAGTATTTT. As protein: CASSPNRVTGEDTQYF.

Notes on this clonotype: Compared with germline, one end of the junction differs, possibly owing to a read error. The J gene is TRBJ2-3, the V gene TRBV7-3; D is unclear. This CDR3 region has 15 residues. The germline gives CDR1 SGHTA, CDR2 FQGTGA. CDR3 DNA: TGTGCCGGCAGCGTAGCATTATGCCAAGCAGATACGCACTATTTT. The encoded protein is CAGSVALCQADTHYF.

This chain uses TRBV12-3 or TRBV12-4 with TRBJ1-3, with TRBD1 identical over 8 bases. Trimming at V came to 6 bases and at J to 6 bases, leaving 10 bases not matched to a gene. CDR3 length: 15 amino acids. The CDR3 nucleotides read TGTGCCAGCAGCCTCGACAGGGGAGGAGAAAACACCATATATTTT. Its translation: CASSLDRGGENTIYF.

CDR3: CASSYWDTNSYNSPLHF. The CDR3 DNA sequence: TGTGCCAGCAGTTATTGGGACACCAACTCCTATAATTCACCCCTCCACTTT. The chain has TRBV11-1 and TRBJ1-6; D perhaps matches TRBD1 (6 bases). Trimming cost V 6 bases and J 0 bases, with 15 bases left between them. Per the germline V gene, CDR1 is SGHAT and CDR2 is FQDESV (reference sequence). This CDR3 contains 17 residues.

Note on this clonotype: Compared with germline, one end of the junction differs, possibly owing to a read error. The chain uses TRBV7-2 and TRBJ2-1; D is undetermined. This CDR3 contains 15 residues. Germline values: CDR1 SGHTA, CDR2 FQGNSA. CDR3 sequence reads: CASRRAGDPSYEHFF. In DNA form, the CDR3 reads TGTGCCAGCAGAAGGGCAGGCGACCCGTCCTATGAGCACTTCTTC.

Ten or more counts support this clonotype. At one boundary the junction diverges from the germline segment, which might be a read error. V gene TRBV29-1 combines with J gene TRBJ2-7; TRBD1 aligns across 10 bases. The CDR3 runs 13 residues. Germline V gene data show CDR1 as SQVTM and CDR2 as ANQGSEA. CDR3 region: CSVEGQGVYEQYF. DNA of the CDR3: TGCAGCGTCGAAGGACAGGGGGTCTACGAGCAGTACTTC.

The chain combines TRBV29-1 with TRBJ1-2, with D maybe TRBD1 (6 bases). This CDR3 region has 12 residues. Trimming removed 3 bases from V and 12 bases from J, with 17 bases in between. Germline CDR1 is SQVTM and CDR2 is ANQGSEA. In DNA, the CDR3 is TGCAGCGTTGAGACAGGTGCCTCTGGAAACACCTTC. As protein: CSVETGASGNTF.

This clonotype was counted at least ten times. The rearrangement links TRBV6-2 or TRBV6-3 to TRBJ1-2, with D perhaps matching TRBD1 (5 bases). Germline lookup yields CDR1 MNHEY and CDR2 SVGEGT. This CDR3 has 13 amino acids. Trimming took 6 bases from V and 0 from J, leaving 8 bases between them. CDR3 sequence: CASRTVTNYGYTF. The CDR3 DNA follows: TGTGCCAGCAGGACAGTAACTAACTATGGCTACACCTTC.

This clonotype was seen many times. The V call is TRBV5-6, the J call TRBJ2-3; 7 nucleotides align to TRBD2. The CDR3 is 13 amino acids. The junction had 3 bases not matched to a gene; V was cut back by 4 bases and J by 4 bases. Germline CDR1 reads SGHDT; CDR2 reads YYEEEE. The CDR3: CASSRTSADTQYF. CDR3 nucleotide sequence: TGTGCCAGCAGCCGCACTAGCGCAGATACGCAGTATTTT.

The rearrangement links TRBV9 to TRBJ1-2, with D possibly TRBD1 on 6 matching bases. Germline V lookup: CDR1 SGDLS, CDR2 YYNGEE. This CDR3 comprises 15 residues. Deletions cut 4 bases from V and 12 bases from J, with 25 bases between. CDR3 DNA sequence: TGTGCCAGCAGCCAAGGGGGGGACGGACCCTACGAGCACACCTTC. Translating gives CASSQGGDGPYEHTF.